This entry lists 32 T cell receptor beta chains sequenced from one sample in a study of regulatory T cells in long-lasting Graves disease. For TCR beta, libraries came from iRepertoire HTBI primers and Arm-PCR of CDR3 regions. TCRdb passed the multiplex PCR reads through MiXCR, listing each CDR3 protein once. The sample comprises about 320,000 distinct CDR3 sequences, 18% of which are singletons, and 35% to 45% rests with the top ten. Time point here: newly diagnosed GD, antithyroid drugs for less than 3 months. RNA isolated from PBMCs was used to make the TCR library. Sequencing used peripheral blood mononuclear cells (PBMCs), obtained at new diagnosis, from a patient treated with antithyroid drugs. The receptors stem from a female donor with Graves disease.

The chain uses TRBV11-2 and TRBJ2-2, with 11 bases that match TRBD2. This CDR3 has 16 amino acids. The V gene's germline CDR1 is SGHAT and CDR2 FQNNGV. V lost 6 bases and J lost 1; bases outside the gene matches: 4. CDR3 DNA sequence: TGTGCCAGCAGTCGGACTAGCGGGTTGAACACCGGGGAGCTGTTTTTT. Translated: CASSRTSGLNTGELFF.

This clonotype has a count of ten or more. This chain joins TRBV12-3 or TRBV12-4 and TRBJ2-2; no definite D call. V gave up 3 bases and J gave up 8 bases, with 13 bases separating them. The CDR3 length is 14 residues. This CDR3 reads CASSFRPAGGELFF. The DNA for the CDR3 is TGTGCCAGCAGTTTTCGCCCTGCAGGTGGGGAGCTGTTTTTT.

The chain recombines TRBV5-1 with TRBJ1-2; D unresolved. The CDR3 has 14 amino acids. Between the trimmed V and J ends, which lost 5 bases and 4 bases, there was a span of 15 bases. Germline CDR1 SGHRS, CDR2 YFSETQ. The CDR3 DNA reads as TGCGCCAGCAGAGCGTCGACTTCCCTCTATGGCTACACCTTC. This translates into CASRASTSLYGYTF.

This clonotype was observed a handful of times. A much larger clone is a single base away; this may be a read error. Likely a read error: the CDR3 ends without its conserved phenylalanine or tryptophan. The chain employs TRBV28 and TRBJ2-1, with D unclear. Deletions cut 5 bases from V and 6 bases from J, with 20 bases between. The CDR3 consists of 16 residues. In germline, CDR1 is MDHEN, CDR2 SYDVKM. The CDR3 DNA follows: TGTGCCAGCAGTCCCCCGGCCAATGCTGTCATCAATGAGCAGTTCTTA. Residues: CASSPPANAVINEQFL.

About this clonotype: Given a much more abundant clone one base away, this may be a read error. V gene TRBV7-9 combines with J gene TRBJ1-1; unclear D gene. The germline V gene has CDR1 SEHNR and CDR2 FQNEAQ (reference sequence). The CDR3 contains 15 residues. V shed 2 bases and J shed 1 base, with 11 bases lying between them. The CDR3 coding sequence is TGTGCCAGCAGCTTAAGAAGGATAGAGAACACTGAAGCTTTCTTT. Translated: CASSLRRIENTEAFF. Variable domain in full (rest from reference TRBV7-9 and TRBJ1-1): DTGVSQNPRHKITKRGQNVTFRCDPISEHNRLYWYRQTLGQGPEFLTYFQNEAQLEKSRLLSDRFSAERPKGSFSTLEIQRTEQGDSAMYLCASSLRRIENTEAFFGQGTRLTVV.

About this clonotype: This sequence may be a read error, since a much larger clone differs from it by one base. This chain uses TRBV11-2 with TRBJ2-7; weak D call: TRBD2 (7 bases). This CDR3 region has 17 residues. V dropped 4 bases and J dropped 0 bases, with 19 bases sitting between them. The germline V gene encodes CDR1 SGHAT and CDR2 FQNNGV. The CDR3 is CASSSRGRGGSSYEQYF. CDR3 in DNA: TGTGCCAGCAGCTCCAGGGGAAGGGGCGGGAGCTCCTACGAGCAGTACTTC.

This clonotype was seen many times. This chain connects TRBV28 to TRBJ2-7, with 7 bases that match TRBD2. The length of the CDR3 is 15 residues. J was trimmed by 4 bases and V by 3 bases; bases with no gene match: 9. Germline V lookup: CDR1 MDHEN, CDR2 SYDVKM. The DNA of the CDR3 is TGTGCCAGCAGTTTGGGGCGGGAGAGGGTGTACGAGCAGTACTTC. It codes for CASSLGRERVYEQYF.

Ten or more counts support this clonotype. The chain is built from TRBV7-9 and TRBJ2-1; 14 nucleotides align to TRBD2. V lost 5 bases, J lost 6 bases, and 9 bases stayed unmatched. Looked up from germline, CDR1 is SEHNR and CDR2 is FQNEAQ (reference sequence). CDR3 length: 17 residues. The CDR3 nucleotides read TGTGCCAGCAGCCCAAGACTAGCGGGAGGGTCGGGCAATGAGCAGTTCTTC. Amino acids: CASSPRLAGGSGNEQFF.

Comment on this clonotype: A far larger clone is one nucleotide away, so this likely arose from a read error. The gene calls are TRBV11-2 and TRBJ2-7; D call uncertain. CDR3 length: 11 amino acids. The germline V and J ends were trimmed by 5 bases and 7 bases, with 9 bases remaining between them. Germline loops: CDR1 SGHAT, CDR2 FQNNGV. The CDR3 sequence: CASSTYNEQYF. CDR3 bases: TGTGCCAGCAGCACCTACAATGAGCAGTACTTC. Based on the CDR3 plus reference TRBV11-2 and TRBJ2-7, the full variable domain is EAGVAQSPRYKIIEKRQSVAFWCNPISGHATLYWYQQILGQGPKLLIQFQNNGVVDDSQLPKDRFSAERLKGVDSTLKIQPAKLEDSAVYLCASSTYNEQYFGPGTRLTVT.

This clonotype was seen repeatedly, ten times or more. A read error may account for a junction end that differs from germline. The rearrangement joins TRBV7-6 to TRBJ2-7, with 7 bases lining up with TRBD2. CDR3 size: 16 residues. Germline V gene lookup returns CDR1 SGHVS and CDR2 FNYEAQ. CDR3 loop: CASSLSGREFSHEQYF. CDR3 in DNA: TGTGCCAGCAGCTTATCGGGGCGGGAGTTCTCCCACGAGCAGTACTTC.

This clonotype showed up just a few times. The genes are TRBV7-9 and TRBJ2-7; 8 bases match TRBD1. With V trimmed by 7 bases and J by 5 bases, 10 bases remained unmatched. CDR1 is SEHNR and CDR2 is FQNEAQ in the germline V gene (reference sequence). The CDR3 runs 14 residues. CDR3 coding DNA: TGTGCCAGCACCGACAGGGGACTCTTCGACGAGCAGTACTTC. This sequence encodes CASTDRGLFDEQYF.

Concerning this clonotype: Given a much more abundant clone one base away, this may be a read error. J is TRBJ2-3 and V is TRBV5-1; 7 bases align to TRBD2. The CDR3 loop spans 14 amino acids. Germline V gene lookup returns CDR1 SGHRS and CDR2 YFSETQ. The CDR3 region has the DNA TGCGCCAGCAATTTGGCTAGCGGCACAGATATGCAGTATTTT. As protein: CASNLASGTDMQYF.

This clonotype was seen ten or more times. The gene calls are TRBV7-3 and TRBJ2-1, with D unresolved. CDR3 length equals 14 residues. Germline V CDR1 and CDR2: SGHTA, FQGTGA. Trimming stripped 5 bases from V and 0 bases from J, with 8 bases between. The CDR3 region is CASSPKGSYNEQFF. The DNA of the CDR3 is TGTGCCAGCAGCCCCAAGGGCTCCTACAATGAGCAGTTCTTC. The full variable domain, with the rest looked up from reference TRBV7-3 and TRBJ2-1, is GAGVSQTPSNKVTEKGKYVELRCDPISGHTALYWYRQSLGQGPEFLIYFQGTGAADDSGLPNDRFFAVRPEGSVSTLKIQRTERGDSAVYLCASSPKGSYNEQFFGPGTRLTVL.

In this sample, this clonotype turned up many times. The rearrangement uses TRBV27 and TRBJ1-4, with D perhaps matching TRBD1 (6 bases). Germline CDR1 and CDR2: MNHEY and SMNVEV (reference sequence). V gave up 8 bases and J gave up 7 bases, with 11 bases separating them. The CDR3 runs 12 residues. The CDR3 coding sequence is TGTGCCAGCCGGGAGGGGGGTGAAAAACTGTTTTTT. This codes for CASREGGEKLFF.

The DNA of the CDR3 is TGTGCCAGCAGTGGAGGAGGGTACACTGAAGCTTTCTTT. Its protein product is CASSGGGYTEAFF. The chain recombines TRBV6-1 with TRBJ1-1; D gene unclear. Germline V CDR1 and CDR2: MNHNS, SASEGT. The V end lost 4 bases, the J end lost 3 bases, and 9 bases lay between the germline ends. This CDR3 contains 13 residues.

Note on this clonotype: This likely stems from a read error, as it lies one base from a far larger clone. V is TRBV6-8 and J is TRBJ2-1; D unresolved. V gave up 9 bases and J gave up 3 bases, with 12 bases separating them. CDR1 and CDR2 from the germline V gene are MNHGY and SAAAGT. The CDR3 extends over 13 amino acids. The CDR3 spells CASSNGNYNEQFF. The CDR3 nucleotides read TGTGCCAGTTCTAACGGTAACTACAATGAGCAGTTCTTC.

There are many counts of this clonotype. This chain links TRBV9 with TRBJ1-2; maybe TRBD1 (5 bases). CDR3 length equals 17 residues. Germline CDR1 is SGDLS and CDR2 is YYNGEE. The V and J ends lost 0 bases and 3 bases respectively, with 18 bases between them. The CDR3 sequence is CASSVAGGTPADYGYTF. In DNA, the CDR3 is TGTGCCAGCAGCGTAGCTGGGGGTACCCCCGCGGACTATGGCTACACCTTC.

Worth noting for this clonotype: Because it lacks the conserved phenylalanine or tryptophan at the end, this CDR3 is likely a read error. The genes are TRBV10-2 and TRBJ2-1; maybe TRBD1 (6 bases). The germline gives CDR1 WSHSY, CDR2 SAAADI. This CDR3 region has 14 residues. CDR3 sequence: CASSVQGSYNKQFS. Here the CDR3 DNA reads TGCGCCAGCAGTGTGCAGGGGTCGTACAATAAGCAGTTCTCC.

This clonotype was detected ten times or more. The CDR3 DNA reads as TGTGCCAGCAGTTACACCTACAAGGCTACCTACGAGCAGTACTTC. It is translated as CASSYTYKATYEQYF. The rearrangement links TRBV6-9 to TRBJ2-7, with D uncertain. CDR1 is MNHGY and CDR2 is SVAAGI in the germline V gene. CDR3 size: 15 residues. Trimming took 3 bases from V and 2 from J, leaving 14 bases between them.

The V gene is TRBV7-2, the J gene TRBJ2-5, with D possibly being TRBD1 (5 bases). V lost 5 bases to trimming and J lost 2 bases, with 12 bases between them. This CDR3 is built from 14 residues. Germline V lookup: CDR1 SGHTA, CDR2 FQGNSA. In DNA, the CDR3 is TGTGCCAGCAGCGTGGGGCGAACACAAGAGACCCAGTACTTC. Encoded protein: CASSVGRTQETQYF.

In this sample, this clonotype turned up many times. The CDR3 protein is CASSFSAPNTEAFF. Here the CDR3 DNA reads TGTGCCAGCAGTTTTAGCGCCCCGAACACTGAAGCTTTCTTT. This chain uses TRBV12-3 or TRBV12-4 with TRBJ1-1, with D uncertain. Trimming stripped 3 bases from V and 1 base from J, with 9 bases between. This CDR3 comprises 14 residues.

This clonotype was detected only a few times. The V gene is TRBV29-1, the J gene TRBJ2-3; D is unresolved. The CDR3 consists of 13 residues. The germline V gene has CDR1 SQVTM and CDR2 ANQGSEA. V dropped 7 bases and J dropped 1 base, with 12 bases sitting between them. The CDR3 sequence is CSARSPGTDTQYF. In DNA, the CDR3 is TGCAGCGCGAGGTCTCCGGGCACAGATACGCAGTATTTT.

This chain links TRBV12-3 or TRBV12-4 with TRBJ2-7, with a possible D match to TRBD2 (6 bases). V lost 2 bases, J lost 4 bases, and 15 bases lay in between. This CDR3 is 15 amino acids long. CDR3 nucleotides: TGTGCCAGCAGTTTATCCCGGGACTTTATTTACGAGCAGTACTTC. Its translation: CASSLSRDFIYEQYF.

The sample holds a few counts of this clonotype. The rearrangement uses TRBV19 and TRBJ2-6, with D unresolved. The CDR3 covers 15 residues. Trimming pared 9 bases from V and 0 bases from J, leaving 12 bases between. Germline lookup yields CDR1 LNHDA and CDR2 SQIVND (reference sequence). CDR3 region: CASRPGSSGANVLTF. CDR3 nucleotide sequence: TGTGCCAGCCGCCCAGGAAGCTCTGGGGCCAACGTCCTGACTTTC.

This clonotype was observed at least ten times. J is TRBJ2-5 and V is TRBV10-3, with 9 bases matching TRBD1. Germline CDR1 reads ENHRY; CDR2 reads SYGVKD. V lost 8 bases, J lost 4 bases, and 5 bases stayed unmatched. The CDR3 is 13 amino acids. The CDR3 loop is CAISATGGETQYF. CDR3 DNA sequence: TGTGCCATCTCCGCGACAGGGGGAGAGACCCAGTACTTC.

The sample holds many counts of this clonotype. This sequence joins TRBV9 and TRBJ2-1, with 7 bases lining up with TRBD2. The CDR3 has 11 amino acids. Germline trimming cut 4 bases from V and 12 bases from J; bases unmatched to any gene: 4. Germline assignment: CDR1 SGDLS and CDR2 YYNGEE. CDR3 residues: CASSPGGGQFF. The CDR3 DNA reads TGTGCCAGCAGCCCTGGGGGGGGGCAGTTCTTC.

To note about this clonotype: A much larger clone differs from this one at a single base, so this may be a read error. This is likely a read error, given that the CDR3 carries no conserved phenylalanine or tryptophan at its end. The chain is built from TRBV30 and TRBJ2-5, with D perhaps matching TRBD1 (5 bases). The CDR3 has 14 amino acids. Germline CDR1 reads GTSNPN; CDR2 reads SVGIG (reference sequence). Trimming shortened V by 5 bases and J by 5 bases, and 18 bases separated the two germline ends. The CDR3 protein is CAWAPPRGEETQYS. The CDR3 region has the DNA TGTGCCTGGGCCCCTCCTAGGGGCGAGGAGACCCAGTACTCC.

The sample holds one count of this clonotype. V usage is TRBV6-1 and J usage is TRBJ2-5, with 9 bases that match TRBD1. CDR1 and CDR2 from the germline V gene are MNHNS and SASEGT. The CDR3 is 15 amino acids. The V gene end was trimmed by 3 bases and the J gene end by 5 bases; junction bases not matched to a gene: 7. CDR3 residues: CASSDWDRAMETQYF. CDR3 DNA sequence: TGTGCCAGCAGTGACTGGGACAGGGCGATGGAGACCCAGTACTTC.

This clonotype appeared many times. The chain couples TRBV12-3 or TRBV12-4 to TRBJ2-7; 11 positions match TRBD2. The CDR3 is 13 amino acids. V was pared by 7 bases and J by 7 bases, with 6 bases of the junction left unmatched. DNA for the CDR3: TGTGCCAGCAACACCGGACTAGCGGGTGAGCAGTACTTC. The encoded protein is CASNTGLAGEQYF.

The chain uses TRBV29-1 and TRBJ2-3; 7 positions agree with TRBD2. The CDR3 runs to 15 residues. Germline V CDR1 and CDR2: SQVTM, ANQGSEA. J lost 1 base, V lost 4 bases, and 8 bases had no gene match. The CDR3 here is CSVGGGTQGTDTQYF. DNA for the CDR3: TGCAGCGTTGGGGGGGGGACTCAGGGCACAGATACGCAGTATTTT.

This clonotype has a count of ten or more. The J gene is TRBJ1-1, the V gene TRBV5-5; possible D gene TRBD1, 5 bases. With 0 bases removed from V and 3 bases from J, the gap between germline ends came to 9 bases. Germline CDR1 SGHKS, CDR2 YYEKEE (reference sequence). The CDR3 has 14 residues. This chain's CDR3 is CASSLGGAYTEAFF. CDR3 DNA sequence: TGTGCCAGCAGCTTGGGTGGGGCGTACACTGAAGCTTTCTTT.

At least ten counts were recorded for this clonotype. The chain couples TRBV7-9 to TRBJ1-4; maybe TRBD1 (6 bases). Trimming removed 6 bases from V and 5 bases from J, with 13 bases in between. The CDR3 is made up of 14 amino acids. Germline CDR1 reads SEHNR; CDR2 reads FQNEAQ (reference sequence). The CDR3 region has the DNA TGTGCCAGCAGGCCACAGGGAGGAAATGAAAAACTGTTTTTT. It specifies CASRPQGGNEKLFF.